Listed here are 6 T cell receptor beta chains from one sample, sequenced in a study of shared clonotypes between healthy human individuals. The protocol was immunoSEQ multiplex PCR, while the TCRdb copy is restricted to in-frame clones and leaves out a portion. The profile shows about 2 million clones, 95% of them singletons. The sample was naive CD4+ T cells sorted from blood. Subset in this sample: CD45RA+ positively selected. The receptors come from a man between 18 and 29 years old in good health.

V usage is TRBV6-6 and J usage is TRBJ2-7; 10 bases are a match to TRBD2. This CDR3 spans 13 amino acids. The junction had 5 bases not matched to a gene; V was cut back by 8 bases and J by 4 bases. Germline CDR1 is MNHNY and CDR2 is SVGAGI (reference sequence). For the CDR3, the DNA is TGTGCCAGCGAAAATAGCGGGGGGTACGAGCAGTACTTC. It is translated as CASENSGGYEQYF.

The CDR3 is CASSQYRGGGNTIYF. CDR3 nucleotide sequence: TGCGCCAGCAGCCAGTACAGGGGGGGCGGAAACACCATATATTTT. This chain links TRBV4-1 with TRBJ1-3, with TRBD1 identical over 8 bases. V trimming: 3 bases; J trimming: 4 bases; junction bases outside the gene matches: 5. The CDR3 spans 15 residues. The germline V gene has CDR1 MGHRA and CDR2 YSYEKL.

V usage is TRBV19 and J usage is TRBJ1-6; TRBD1 matches 11 bases. Trimming cost V 7 bases and J 6 bases; bases outside gene matches: 2. Looked up from germline, CDR1 is LNHDA and CDR2 is SQIVND (reference sequence). The CDR3 has 14 residues. The CDR3 sequence is CASKDRGPNSPLHF. The CDR3 DNA reads TGTGCCAGTAAGGACAGGGGGCCTAATTCACCCCTCCACTTT.

As for this clone: This CDR3 is also generated by other DNA sequences in the sample. V and J are TRBV5-1 and TRBJ1-4, with D hard to call. The CDR3 runs to 15 residues. Trimming removed 0 bases at V and 2 bases at J, with 8 bases between. Germline CDR1 SGHRS, CDR2 YFSETQ. The CDR3 bases are TGCGCCAGCAGCTTGGTTCCAGGTACTAATGAAAAACTGTTTTTT. Protein: CASSLVPGTNEKLFF.

The gene calls are TRBV5-6 and TRBJ1-2; no firm D call. The germline CDR1 and CDR2 sequences are SGHDT and YYEEEE. This CDR3 contains 13 residues. V was cut by 2 bases and J by 8 bases, with 13 bases left in between. The CDR3 loop is CASSFSPAPGYTF. The CDR3 DNA follows: TGTGCCAGCAGCTTTAGCCCCGCACCCGGCTACACCTTC. The entire variable domain, with the rest obtained from reference TRBV5-6 and TRBJ1-2, is as follows: DAGVTQSPTHLIKTRGQQVTLRCSPKSGHDTVSWYQQALGQGPQFIFQYYEEEERQRGNFPDRFSGHQFPNYSSELNVNALLLGDSALYLCASSFSPAPGYTFGSGTRLTVV.

The chain combines TRBV5-1 with TRBJ2-7; tentatively, D is TRBD1 or TRBD2 (5 bases each). The CDR3 covers 14 residues. Trimming left V 8 bases short and J 5 bases short, with 20 bases between. Germline lookup yields CDR1 SGHRS and CDR2 YFSETQ. The CDR3 sequence: CASFPGPGADEQYF. DNA of the CDR3: TGCGCCAGTTTTCCGGGACCTGGGGCGGACGAGCAGTACTTC.